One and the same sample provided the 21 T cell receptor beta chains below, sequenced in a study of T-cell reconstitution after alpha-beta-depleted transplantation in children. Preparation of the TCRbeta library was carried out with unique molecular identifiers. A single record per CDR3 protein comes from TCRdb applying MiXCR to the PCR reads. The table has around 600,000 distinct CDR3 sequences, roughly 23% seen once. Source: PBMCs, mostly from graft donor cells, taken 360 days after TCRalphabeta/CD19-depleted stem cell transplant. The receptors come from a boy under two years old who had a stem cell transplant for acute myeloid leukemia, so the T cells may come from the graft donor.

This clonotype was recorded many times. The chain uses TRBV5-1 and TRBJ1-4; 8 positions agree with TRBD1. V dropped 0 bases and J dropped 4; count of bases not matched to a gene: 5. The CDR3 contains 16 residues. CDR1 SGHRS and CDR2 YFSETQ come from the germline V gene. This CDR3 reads CASSLDQGAVNEKLFF. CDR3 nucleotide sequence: TGCGCCAGCAGCTTGGATCAGGGGGCCGTTAATGAAAAACTGTTTTTT.

The CDR3 DNA sequence: TGCAGTGCTGTCCGGGACGGGACTGAAGCTTTCTTT. Translation: CSAVRDGTEAFF. The rearrangement links TRBV20-1 to TRBJ1-1; weak D call: TRBD1 (5 bases). The CDR3 extends over 12 amino acids. V lost 5 bases to trimming and J lost 5 bases, with 12 bases between them. Germline V gene sequence: CDR1 DFQATT, CDR2 SNEGSKA (reference sequence).

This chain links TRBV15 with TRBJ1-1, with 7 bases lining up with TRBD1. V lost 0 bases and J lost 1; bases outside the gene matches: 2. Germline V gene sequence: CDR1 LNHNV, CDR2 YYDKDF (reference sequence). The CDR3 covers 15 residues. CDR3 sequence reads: CATSRDRDRNTEAFF. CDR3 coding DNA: TGTGCCACCAGCAGAGATAGGGACAGGAACACTGAAGCTTTCTTT.

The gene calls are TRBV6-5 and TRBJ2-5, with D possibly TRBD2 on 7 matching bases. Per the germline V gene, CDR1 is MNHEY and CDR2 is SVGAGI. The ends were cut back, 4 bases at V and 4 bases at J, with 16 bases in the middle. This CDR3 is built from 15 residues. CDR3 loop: CASSFLPRGAETQYF. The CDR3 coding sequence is TGTGCCAGCAGTTTCCTACCCCGGGGGGCAGAGACCCAGTACTTC.

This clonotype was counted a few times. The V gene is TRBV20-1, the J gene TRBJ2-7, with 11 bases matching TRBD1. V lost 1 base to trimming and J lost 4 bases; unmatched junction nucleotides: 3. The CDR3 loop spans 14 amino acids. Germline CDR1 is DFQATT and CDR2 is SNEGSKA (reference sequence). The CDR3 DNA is TGCAGTGCTAGAGGAGGACAGGGGGCTTACGAGCAGTACGTC. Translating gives CSARGGQGAYEQYV.

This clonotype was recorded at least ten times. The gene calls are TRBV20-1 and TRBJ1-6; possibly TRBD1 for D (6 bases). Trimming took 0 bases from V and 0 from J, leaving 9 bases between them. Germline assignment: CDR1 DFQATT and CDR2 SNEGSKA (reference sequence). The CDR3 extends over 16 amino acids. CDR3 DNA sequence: TGCAGTGCTAGAGATGTACAGGGCTCCTATAATTCACCCCTCCACTTT. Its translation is CSARDVQGSYNSPLHF.

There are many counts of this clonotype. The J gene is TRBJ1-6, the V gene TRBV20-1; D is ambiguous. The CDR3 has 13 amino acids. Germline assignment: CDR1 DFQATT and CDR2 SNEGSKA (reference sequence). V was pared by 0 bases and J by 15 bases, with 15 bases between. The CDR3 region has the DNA TGCAGTGCTAGAGATCCTACCAGTGCGGACCTCCACTTT. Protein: CSARDPTSADLHF.

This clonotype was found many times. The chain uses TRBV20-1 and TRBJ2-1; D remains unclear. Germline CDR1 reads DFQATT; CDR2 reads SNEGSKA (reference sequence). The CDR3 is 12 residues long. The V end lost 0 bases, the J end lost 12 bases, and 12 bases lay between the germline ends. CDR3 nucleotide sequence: TGCAGTGCTAGAGATGGCCGGTTTTGGCAGTTCTTC. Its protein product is CSARDGRFWQFF.

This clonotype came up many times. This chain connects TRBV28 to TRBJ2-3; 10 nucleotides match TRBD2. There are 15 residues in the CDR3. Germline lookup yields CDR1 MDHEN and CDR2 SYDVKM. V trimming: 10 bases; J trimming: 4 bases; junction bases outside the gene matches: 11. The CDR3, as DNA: TGTGCCATCCAAGCGGGGGGGCTAGGGGCAGATACGCAGTATTTT. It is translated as CAIQAGGLGADTQYF.

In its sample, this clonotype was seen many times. CDR3 DNA sequence: TGCAGTGCCTTTAGTCCCCCAGATACGCAGTATTTT. Translating gives CSAFSPPDTQYF. This chain uses TRBV20-1 with TRBJ2-3; no firm D call. CDR3 length: 12 residues. Deletions cut 6 bases from V and 4 bases from J, with 11 bases between. The germline gives CDR1 DFQATT, CDR2 SNEGSKA (reference sequence).

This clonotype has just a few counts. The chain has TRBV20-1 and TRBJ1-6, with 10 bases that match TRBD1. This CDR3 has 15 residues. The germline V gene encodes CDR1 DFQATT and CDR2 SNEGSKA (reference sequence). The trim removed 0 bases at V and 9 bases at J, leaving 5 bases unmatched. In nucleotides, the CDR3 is TGCAGTGCTAGAGATCGAAGGACAGGGGGTTCACCCCTCCACTTT. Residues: CSARDRRTGGSPLHF.

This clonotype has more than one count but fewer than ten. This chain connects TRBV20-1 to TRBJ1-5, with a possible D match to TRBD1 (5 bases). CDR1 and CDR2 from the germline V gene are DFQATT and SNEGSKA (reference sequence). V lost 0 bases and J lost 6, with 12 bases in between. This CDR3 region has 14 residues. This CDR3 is CSAREIGVAQPQHF. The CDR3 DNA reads TGCAGTGCTAGAGAAATAGGGGTGGCTCAGCCCCAGCATTTT.

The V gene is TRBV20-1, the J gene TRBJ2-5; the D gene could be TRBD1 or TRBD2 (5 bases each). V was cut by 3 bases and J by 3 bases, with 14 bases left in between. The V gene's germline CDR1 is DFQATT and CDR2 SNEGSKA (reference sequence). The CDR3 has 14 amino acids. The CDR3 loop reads CSASRDRNKETQYF. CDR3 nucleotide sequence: TGCAGTGCTAGTCGGGACCGAAATAAAGAGACCCAGTACTTC.

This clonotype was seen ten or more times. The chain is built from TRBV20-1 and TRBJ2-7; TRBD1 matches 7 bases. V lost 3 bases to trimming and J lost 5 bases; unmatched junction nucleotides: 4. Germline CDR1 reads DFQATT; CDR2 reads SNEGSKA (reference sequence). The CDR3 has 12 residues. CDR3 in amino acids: CSARGQLHEQYF. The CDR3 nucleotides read TGCAGTGCTAGGGGACAGTTACACGAGCAGTACTTC.

CDR3 coding DNA: TGTGCCAGCAGCCCTCCGCCGGGGACTAGCGGGGGGGATGGGACGCAGTATTTT. Protein: CASSPPPGTSGGDGTQYF. V is TRBV28 and J is TRBJ2-3; 16 bases agree with TRBD2. In germline, CDR1 is MDHEN, CDR2 SYDVKM. V shed 6 bases and J 9 bases; nucleotides not matched to a gene: 15. The CDR3 runs to 18 residues.

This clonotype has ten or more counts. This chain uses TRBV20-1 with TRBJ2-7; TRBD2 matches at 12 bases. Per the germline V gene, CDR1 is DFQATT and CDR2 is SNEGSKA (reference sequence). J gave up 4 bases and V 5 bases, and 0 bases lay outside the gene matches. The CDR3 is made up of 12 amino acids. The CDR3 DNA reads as TGCAGTGCTGGACTAGCGGGATACGAGCAGTACGTC. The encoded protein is CSAGLAGYEQYV.

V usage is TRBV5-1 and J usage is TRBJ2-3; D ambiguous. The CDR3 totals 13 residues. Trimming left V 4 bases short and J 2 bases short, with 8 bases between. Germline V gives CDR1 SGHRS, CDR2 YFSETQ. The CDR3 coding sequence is TGCGCCAGCAGCCTACGACACACAGATACGCAGTATTTT. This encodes CASSLRHTDTQYF.

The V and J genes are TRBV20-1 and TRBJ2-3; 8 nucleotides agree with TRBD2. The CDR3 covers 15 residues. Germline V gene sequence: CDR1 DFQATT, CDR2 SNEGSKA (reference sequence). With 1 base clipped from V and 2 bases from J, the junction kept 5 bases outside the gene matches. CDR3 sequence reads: CSARVAGGLTDTQYF. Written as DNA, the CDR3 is TGCAGTGCTAGAGTCGCGGGGGGTCTCACAGATACGCAGTATTTT.

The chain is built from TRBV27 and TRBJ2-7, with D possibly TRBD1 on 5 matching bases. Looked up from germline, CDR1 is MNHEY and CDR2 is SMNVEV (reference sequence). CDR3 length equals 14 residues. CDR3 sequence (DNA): TGTGGCTGCACACCGTCTGAGTGGACACGCGTTTGGTACTTC. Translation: CGCTPSEWTRVWYF.

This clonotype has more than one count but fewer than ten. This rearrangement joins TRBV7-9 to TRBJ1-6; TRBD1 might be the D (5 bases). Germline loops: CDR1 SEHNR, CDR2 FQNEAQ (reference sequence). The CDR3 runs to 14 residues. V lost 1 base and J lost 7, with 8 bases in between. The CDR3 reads CASSLGNRNSPLHF. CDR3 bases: TGTGCCAGCAGCTTAGGTAACAGGAATTCACCCCTCCACTTT.

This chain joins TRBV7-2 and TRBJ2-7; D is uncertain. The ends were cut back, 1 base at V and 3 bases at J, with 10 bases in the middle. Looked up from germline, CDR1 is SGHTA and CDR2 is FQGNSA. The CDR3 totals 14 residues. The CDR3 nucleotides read TGTGCCAGCAGCTTAGGGGTCACCTTCTACGAGCAGTACTTC. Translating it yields CASSLGVTFYEQYF.